A single sample is the source of the 10 T cell receptor beta chains below, sequenced in a study of T cell responses to AZD1222 COVID-19 vaccine. Assay: immunoSEQ multiplex PCR; the TCRdb copy retains only in-frame clones and omits some. In the table there are over 100,000 clones, 86% of which are singletons. The sample in question was peripheral blood, obtained on day 0 of AZD1222 vaccination. The receptors were gathered from an adult in good health.

V usage is TRBV6-2 or TRBV6-3 and J usage is TRBJ2-5, with a possible D match to TRBD1 (6 bases). Germline loops: CDR1 MNHEY, CDR2 SVGEGT. Trimming pared 2 bases from V and 5 bases from J, leaving 18 bases between. The CDR3 has 16 residues. Here the CDR3 DNA reads TGTGCCAGCAGTTACCGCAAGACAGGTTTTCGGGAGACCCAGTACTTC. Amino acid sequence: CASSYRKTGFRETQYF.

The J gene is TRBJ1-5, the V gene TRBV9; D remains ambiguous. Germline V gene lookup returns CDR1 SGDLS and CDR2 YYNGEE. The CDR3 is 13 amino acids. V shed 0 bases and J shed 7 bases, with 8 bases lying between them. The CDR3 DNA is TGTGCCAGCAGCGTAGGGGCGGAACAGCCCCAGCATTTT. The encoded protein is CASSVGAEQPQHF.

The table lists this clone with a few counts. The chain links TRBV28 to TRBJ1-4; tentatively, D is TRBD1 (5 bases). V shed 2 bases and J shed 10 bases, with 14 bases lying between them. The CDR3 contains 14 residues. Germline CDR1 MDHEN, CDR2 SYDVKM. CDR3 in amino acids: CASSLLAGIGKLFF. The CDR3 region has the DNA TGTGCCAGCAGTTTACTGGCAGGGATTGGAAAACTGTTTTTT.

The chain is built from TRBV2 and TRBJ1-5; D possibly corresponds to TRBD1 (5 bases). Germline CDR1 SNHLY, CDR2 FYNNEI. The CDR3 is made up of 15 amino acids. Trimming shortened V by 4 bases and J by 7 bases, and 17 bases separated the two germline ends. The CDR3 DNA sequence: TGTGCCAGCAGTGCTGGGACGGATGCCCGACAGCCCCAGCATTTT. Its translation: CASSAGTDARQPQHF.

This clone was counted a single time. V gene TRBV27 combines with J gene TRBJ1-6, with a weak D call TRBD1 (5 bases). Germline lookup yields CDR1 MNHEY and CDR2 SMNVEV (reference sequence). The CDR3 runs to 14 residues. V was shortened by 6 bases and J by 5 bases, with 11 bases between the two germline ends. The CDR3 reads CASRRSRDNSPLHF. Written as DNA, the CDR3 is TGTGCCAGCAGGAGGAGCAGGGATAATTCACCCCTCCACTTT.

This chain uses TRBV19 with TRBJ2-2; D may correspond to TRBD1 or TRBD2 (6 bases each). Trimming took 4 bases from V and 5 from J, leaving 11 bases between them. CDR1 and CDR2 (germline): LNHDA, SQIVND (reference sequence). This CDR3 contains 14 residues. CDR3 protein: CASSTVGGTGELFF. Written as DNA, the CDR3 is TGTGCCAGTAGTACGGTAGGGGGGACCGGGGAGCTGTTTTTT. Full variable domain (remainder filled in from reference TRBV19 and TRBJ2-2): DGGITQSPKYLFRKEGQNVTLSCEQNLNHDAMYWYRQDPGQGLRLIYYSQIVNDFQKGDIAEGYSVSREKKESFPLTVTSAQKNPTAFYLCASSTVGGTGELFFGEGSRLTVL.

The CDR3 nucleotides read TGCGCCAGCAGCCCGGAAGGGGGCAATCAGCCCCAGCATTTT. This sequence encodes CASSPEGGNQPQHF. J is TRBJ1-5 and V is TRBV4-1, with D maybe TRBD1 (5 bases). V gave up 4 bases and J gave up 2 bases, with 9 bases separating them. The CDR3 is made up of 14 amino acids. CDR1 is MGHRA, CDR2 YSYEKL, per germline.

This rearrangement joins TRBV5-1 to TRBJ1-1, with no clear D. Trimming took 1 base from V and 3 from J, leaving 13 bases between them. The CDR3 loop spans 15 amino acids. Germline loops: CDR1 SGHRS, CDR2 YFSETQ. CDR3 sequence reads: CASSLFGVTDTEAFF. The CDR3 DNA is TGCGCCAGCAGCTTGTTTGGAGTTACGGACACTGAAGCTTTCTTT.

The CDR3 sequence: CASSLAPGRRGEQYF. In DNA, the CDR3 is TGTGCCAGCAGCTTAGCGCCCGGCCGGCGTGGCGAGCAGTACTTC. The chain carries TRBV7-2 and TRBJ2-7; no firm D call. With 0 bases removed from V and 6 bases from J, the gap between germline ends came to 15 bases. This CDR3 comprises 15 residues. Germline V CDR1 and CDR2: SGHTA, FQGNSA. The full variable domain, completed using reference TRBV7-2 and TRBJ2-7, is GAGVSQSPSNKVTEKGKDVELRCDPISGHTALYWYRQSLGQGLEFLIYFQGNSAPDKSGLPSDRFSAERTGGSVSTLTIQRTQQEDSAVYLCASSLAPGRRGEQYFGPGTRLTVT.

The chain joins TRBV5-6 to TRBJ1-1; D is unresolved. The V end lost 0 bases, the J end lost 0 bases, and 12 bases lay between the germline ends. Germline V lookup: CDR1 SGHDT, CDR2 YYEEEE. This CDR3 comprises 16 residues. The CDR3 DNA reads as TGTGCCAGCAGCTTGGGCATCCTGGGGTTGAACACTGAAGCTTTCTTT. This codes for CASSLGILGLNTEAFF.